This T cell receptor beta chain is from a study of blood T cell repertoires in COVID-19. This clone appeared once. Sequencing used immunoSEQ multiplex PCR; TCRdb keeps in-frame clones, though not all of them. The table has just over 300,000 clones, roughly 86% seen once. This CDR3 has 14 residues. Germline V CDR1 and CDR2: MNHEY, SVGAGI. The V and J ends lost 5 bases and 1 base, in that order; junction bases with no gene match: 4. The sample taken for sequencing was peripheral blood. The chain is built from TRBV6-5 and TRBJ2-5; 7 bases are a match to TRBD1. This TCR derives from a woman aged 25 to 39 with COVID-19, enrolled during active disease. The CDR3 region has the DNA TGTGCCAGCAGTCCCCGGACAGGCCAAGAGACCCAGTACTTC. It translates to CASSPRTGQETQYF.